These 26 T cell receptor beta chains came from one sample sequenced in a study of cytomegalovirus exposure and HLA in healthy donors. The PCR was carried out with 60 Vbeta primers and 13 Jbeta primers. Here immunoSEQ multiplex PCR was the method, and the copy in TCRdb shows in-frame clones only, minus some. The sample data list roughly 200,000 clones. Sequencing input: PBMCs. These receptors originate from a man aged 30 to 39 in good health and CMV-seronegative.

The V call is TRBV9, the J call TRBJ2-5; TRBD2 agrees at 7 bases. The CDR3 is 15 residues long. Germline-derived CDR1 and CDR2 are SGDLS and YYNGEE. J was trimmed by 2 bases and V by 0 bases; bases with no gene match: 4. The CDR3 region is CASSVAGGRQETQYF. The CDR3 DNA follows: TGTGCCAGCAGCGTAGCGGGAGGTCGACAAGAGACCCAGTACTTC.

The chain recombines TRBV5-4 with TRBJ2-2; D is unclear. CDR1 SGHNT and CDR2 YYREEE come from the germline V gene (reference sequence). The CDR3 has 12 residues. Deletions cut 3 bases from V and 5 bases from J, with 5 bases between. CDR3 bases: TGTGCCAGCAGCTACTTAACCGGGGAGCTGTTTTTT. As protein: CASSYLTGELFF.

The rearrangement links TRBV19 to TRBJ2-5, with TRBD2 identical over 11 bases. CDR3 length: 16 amino acids. V was pared by 1 base and J by 7 bases, with 8 bases of the junction left unmatched. The germline V gene has CDR1 LNHDA and CDR2 SQIVND (reference sequence). CDR3 bases: TGTGCCAGTAGTATAGCATCGACTAGCGGGGCCCGGACCCAGTACTTC. This sequence encodes CASSIASTSGARTQYF.

The V and J genes are TRBV30 and TRBJ1-2; the match to TRBD1 covers 7 bases. The ends lost 1 base at V and 14 bases at J; junction bases unmatched: 10. Germline V lookup: CDR1 GTSNPN, CDR2 SVGIG (reference sequence). The CDR3 runs 12 residues. Here the CDR3 DNA reads TGTGCCTGGAGTGGGGAGAAGGGGGCTGGAACCTTC. It specifies CAWSGEKGAGTF.

The chain is built from TRBV12-2 and TRBJ2-7; the table gives TRBD1 as D, unverified against the DNA. TRBV12-2 is tagged as a pseudogene. The CDR3 has 16 residues. The CDR3 sequence is CASRRQTGFGPYEQYF. In DNA form, the CDR3 reads TGTGCAAGTCGCCGTCAGACAGGTTTCGGGCCCTACGAGCAGTACTTC.

The chain joins TRBV30 to TRBJ1-6; 10 bases map to TRBD1. V lost 2 bases, J lost 10 bases, and 5 bases stayed unmatched. The germline gives CDR1 GTSNPN, CDR2 SVGIG (reference sequence). The CDR3 extends over 14 amino acids. The CDR3 spells CAWSSRTGGSPLHF. The CDR3 bases are TGTGCCTGGAGTAGCCGGACAGGGGGATCACCCCTCCACTTT.

This chain uses TRBV6-6 with TRBJ1-5; TRBD1 agrees at 8 bases. The trim removed 8 bases at V and 0 bases at J, leaving 9 bases unmatched. Germline V lookup: CDR1 MNHNY, CDR2 SVGAGI (reference sequence). CDR3 length: 16 residues. The CDR3 region has the DNA TGTGCCAGCTCCAGGGGGCAAATGTATAGCAATCAGCCCCAGCATTTT. Its translation: CASSRGQMYSNQPQHF.

V and J are TRBV11-2 and TRBJ2-1; D is possibly TRBD1 (6 bases). Germline V gene sequence: CDR1 SGHAT, CDR2 FQNNGV. V lost 0 bases, J lost 12 bases, and 9 bases lay in between. This CDR3 is 12 amino acids long. CDR3 protein: CASSLDRGRQFF. The CDR3 region has the DNA TGTGCCAGCAGCTTAGACAGGGGCAGGCAGTTCTTC.

This chain uses TRBV11-3 with TRBJ1-3; D gene uncertain. This CDR3 has 17 amino acids. Trimming stripped 1 base from V and 0 bases from J, with 13 bases between. Germline V gene lookup returns CDR1 SGHNT and CDR2 YENEEA. CDR3 region: CASSLGSLLYSGNTIYF. CDR3 nucleotide sequence: TGTGCCAGCAGCTTAGGGAGCCTGTTATACTCTGGAAACACCATATATTTT. Drawing the rest from reference TRBV11-3 and TRBJ1-3, the complete variable domain is EAGVVQSPRYKIIEKKQPVAFWCNPISGHNTLYWYLQNLGQGPELLIRYENEEAVDDSQLPKDRFSAERLKGVDSTLKIQPAELGDSAVYLCASSLGSLLYSGNTIYFGEGSWLTVV.

This chain connects TRBV4-3 to TRBJ2-7, with D possibly being TRBD2 (6 bases). Germline V gene data show CDR1 as LGHNA and CDR2 as YSLEER. Trimming cost V 3 bases and J 5 bases, with 20 bases left between them. CDR3 size: 16 residues. The CDR3 DNA sequence: TGCGCCAGCAGCCAGGAGGGTGCTAGGGTCGGTGACGAGCAGTACTTC. It specifies CASSQEGARVGDEQYF.

The chain carries TRBV5-8 and TRBJ2-7; unclear D gene. This CDR3 region has 11 residues. The germline gives CDR1 SGHTS, CDR2 YDEGEE. V shed 5 bases and J shed 3 bases, with 6 bases lying between them. The CDR3 DNA reads TGTGCCAGCAGTCCAGACTACGAGCAGTACTTC. This codes for CASSPDYEQYF.

With regard to this clone: A read error may produce the germline difference seen at one junction end. CDR3 region: CSASPPGGVF. CDR3 bases: TGCAGTGCTAGCCCACCGGGAGGGGTTTTC. The genes are TRBV20-1 and TRBJ1-2; weak D call: TRBD1 (5 bases). The CDR3 covers 10 residues. The germline V gene encodes CDR1 DFQATT and CDR2 SNEGSKA (reference sequence).

The gene calls are TRBV7-8 and TRBJ1-2, with D hard to call. The V end was cut by 1 base, the J end by 1 base, with 10 bases between. The CDR3 is 15 amino acids. Germline V CDR1 and CDR2: SGHVS, FQNEAQ. CDR3 amino acids: CASSLEYRDNYGYTF. The CDR3 region has the DNA TGTGCCAGCAGCTTAGAGTACAGAGATAACTATGGCTACACCTTC.

This rearrangement joins TRBV2 to TRBJ2-4; 14 positions agree with TRBD2. Losses at the gene ends were 6 bases for V and 8 bases for J; bases not matched to a gene: 6. Germline V gene data show CDR1 as SNHLY and CDR2 as FYNNEI. The CDR3 runs 15 residues. CDR3 DNA: TGTGCCAGCAGCCCGACTAGCGGGAGGGATGACATTCAGTACTTC. Translating gives CASSPTSGRDDIQYF. Supplemented by reference TRBV2 and TRBJ2-4, the full variable domain reads EPEVTQTPSHQVTQMGQEVILRCVPISNHLYFYWYRQILGQKVEFLVSFYNNEISEKSEIFDDQFSVERPDGSNFTLKIRSTKLEDSAMYFCASSPTSGRDDIQYFGAGTRLSVL.

The chain links TRBV30 to TRBJ2-4, with 10 bases aligning to TRBD1. This CDR3 has 16 residues. Germline-derived CDR1 and CDR2 are GTSNPN and SVGIG (reference sequence). With V trimmed by 4 bases and J by 5 bases, 11 bases remained unmatched. CDR3 DNA: TGTGCCTGGATCCCCCGGGACAGGGGAGCTCAAAACATTCAGTACTTC. Amino acid sequence: CAWIPRDRGAQNIQYF.

The chain recombines TRBV10-3 with TRBJ2-2; no reliable D call. V was pared by 4 bases and J by 1 base, with 10 bases between. The CDR3 has 15 amino acids. CDR1 is ENHRY, CDR2 SYGVKD, per germline. The CDR3 DNA is TGTGCCATCAGTGCTTCTGGGCAGAACACCGGGGAGCTGTTTTTT. Translating it yields CAISASGQNTGELFF.

The rearrangement links TRBV5-1 to TRBJ2-1, with 10 bases matching TRBD2. Trimming removed 5 bases from V and 7 bases from J; junction bases left unmatched: 12. Germline V CDR1 and CDR2: SGHRS, YFSETQ. The CDR3 covers 16 residues. In DNA, the CDR3 is TGCGCCAGCAGACCTCCATCTAGCGGGAGTGTGAATGAGCAGTTCTTC. Amino acid sequence: CASRPPSSGSVNEQFF.

V gene TRBV29-1 combines with J gene TRBJ2-2; 10 nucleotides align to TRBD1. The CDR3 is 15 amino acids. From germline, CDR1 is SQVTM and CDR2 ANQGSEA. J lost 6 bases, V lost 4 bases, and 8 bases had no gene match. The CDR3 nucleotides are TGCAGCGTTGGAGGGGACAGGGGAATATCCGGGGAGCTGTTTTTT. This sequence encodes CSVGGDRGISGELFF.

The rearrangement links TRBV28 to TRBJ2-5, with D unresolved. With the DNA end fitting TRBJ2-7 better, the J assignment may be wrong. The CDR3 runs to 12 residues. Germline assignment: CDR1 MDHEN and CDR2 SYDVKM. The CDR3 region is CASGTNSYEQYF. The CDR3 region has the DNA TGTGCCAGTGGAACTAACTCCTACGAGCAGTACTTC.

The chain joins TRBV2 to TRBJ2-1; 7 bases agree with TRBD1. Germline V gives CDR1 SNHLY, CDR2 FYNNEI. This CDR3 contains 13 residues. With 6 bases clipped from V and 6 bases from J, the junction kept 5 bases outside the gene matches. CDR3 residues: CASSSDRVNEQFF. Here the CDR3 DNA reads TGTGCCAGCAGCTCCGACAGGGTCAATGAGCAGTTCTTC.

The chain uses TRBV19 and TRBJ1-1; 8 bases fit TRBD1. The CDR3 is made up of 15 amino acids. The germline gives CDR1 LNHDA, CDR2 SQIVND (reference sequence). V lost 7 bases, J lost 0 bases, and 7 bases stayed unmatched. Written as DNA, the CDR3 is TGTGCCAGTAAGATTTCGACAGGGGTGAACACTGAAGCTTTCTTT. Translation: CASKISTGVNTEAFF. The full variable domain, in which reference TRBV19 and TRBJ1-1 provide the parts outside the CDR3, is DGGITQSPKYLFRKEGQNVTLSCEQNLNHDAMYWYRQDPGQGLRLIYYSQIVNDFQKGDIAEGYSVSREKKESFPLTVTSAQKNPTAFYLCASKISTGVNTEAFFGQGTRLTVV.

The chain carries TRBV5-1 and TRBJ1-1, with D maybe TRBD1 (5 bases). Germline V gene data show CDR1 as SGHRS and CDR2 as YFSETQ. There are 15 residues in the CDR3. Trimming removed 4 bases from V and 4 bases from J, with 17 bases in between. CDR3 bases: TGCGCCAGCAGCCAGGCAGTGGGGCGGGGCACTGAAGCTTTCTTT. It encodes CASSQAVGRGTEAFF.

This rearrangement joins TRBV18 to TRBJ2-1; weak D call: TRBD2 (5 bases). V was trimmed by 2 bases and J by 4 bases, leaving 9 bases between them. This CDR3 has 14 residues. Germline CDR1 and CDR2: KGHSH and LQKENI. The CDR3 DNA reads as TGTGCCAGCTCACCAGCTAGCCATTACAATGAGCAGTTCTTC. This translates into CASSPASHYNEQFF.

J is TRBJ1-6 and V is TRBV18; tentative D call: TRBD1 (5 bases). The CDR3 totals 14 residues. Germline assignment: CDR1 KGHSH and CDR2 LQKENI. The V gene lost 1 base and the J gene lost 9 bases, with 10 bases spanning the gap. The CDR3 reads CASSPRTSSSPLHF. The CDR3 bases are TGTGCCAGCTCACCACGGACAAGCTCTTCACCCCTCCACTTT.

V is TRBV10-3 and J is TRBJ2-6; TRBD1 matches at 8 bases. Germline loops: CDR1 ENHRY, CDR2 SYGVKD. V lost 10 bases and J lost 2; bases outside the gene matches: 10. The CDR3 is 16 amino acids. CDR3 DNA sequence: TGTGCCACTACTGGACAGGGAGGAACTGGGGCCAACGTCCTGACTTTC. Encoded protein: CATTGQGGTGANVLTF.

V gene TRBV10-1 combines with J gene TRBJ1-2; a possible D gene is TRBD1 (5 bases). The CDR3 extends over 13 amino acids. The V gene's germline CDR1 is WNHNN and CDR2 SYGVQD (reference sequence). The V and J ends lost 3 bases and 4 bases respectively, with 9 bases between them. In nucleotides, the CDR3 is TGCGCCAGCAGTGAATACAGGATCTATGGCTACACCTTC. As protein: CASSEYRIYGYTF.